These 18 T cell receptor beta chains originate from one sample sequenced in a study of CD4 T cells in relation to SARS-CoV-2 and coronaviruses. Unexposed donor CD4+ T cells date from 2011-2018, before the COVID-19 pandemic. Profiled with immunoSEQ multiplex PCR; TCRdb holds only in-frame clones, not every one. The sample has approximately 59,000 clones, approximately 87% seen once. Sequencing was done on a sample of memory CD4+ T cells from PBMCs. Receptors were obtained from a human donor in good health.

J is TRBJ2-2 and V is TRBV9, with D uncertain. The CDR3 sequence is 14 residues long. The germline V and J ends were trimmed by 0 bases and 3 bases, with 6 bases remaining between them. Germline V lookup: CDR1 SGDLS, CDR2 YYNGEE. CDR3 DNA sequence: TGTGCCAGCAGCGTAGTGGTTGACACCGGGGAGCTGTTTTTT. This gives the protein CASSVVVDTGELFF.

The chain couples TRBV5-4 to TRBJ2-3, with D perhaps being TRBD1 or TRBD2 (6 bases each). V was shortened by 4 bases and J by 3 bases, with 15 bases between the two germline ends. Germline V gives CDR1 SGHNT, CDR2 YYREEE (reference sequence). The CDR3 covers 15 residues. CDR3 sequence reads: CASSRRDILTDTQYF. CDR3 nucleotide sequence: TGTGCCAGCAGCAGGCGGGACATTCTAACAGATACGCAGTATTTT.

V usage is TRBV21-1 and J usage is TRBJ1-2; no DNA check was done on the table's D call, TRBD1. TRBV21-1 is assigned pseudogene status. The CDR3 has 14 amino acids. This CDR3 reads CASSKEDGPVGYTF. CDR3 sequence (DNA): TGTGCCAGCAGCAAAGAGGATGGGCCCGTTGGCTACACCTTC.

The J gene is TRBJ2-1, the V gene TRBV3-1 (or the pseudogene TRBV3-2); D might be TRBD2 (6 bases). The V end was cut by 1 base, the J end by 10 bases, with 8 bases between. This CDR3 has 12 amino acids. The germline V gene has CDR1 LGHDT and CDR2 YNNKEL (reference sequence). In nucleotides, the CDR3 is TGTGCCAGCAGCCAAGGTAGCGGAGAGCAGTTCTTC. Translating gives CASSQGSGEQFF.

The chain joins TRBV28 to TRBJ1-2, with a possible D match to TRBD1 (6 bases). V was cut by 4 bases and J by 5 bases, with 14 bases left in between. The CDR3 loop spans 14 amino acids. Germline V CDR1 and CDR2: MDHEN, SYDVKM. The CDR3 sequence is CASSSNLQGYGYTF. The CDR3 coding sequence is TGTGCCAGCAGTTCCAACCTCCAGGGGTATGGCTACACCTTC.

V gene TRBV7-8 combines with J gene TRBJ1-2, with 7 bases fitting TRBD1. CDR1 SGHVS and CDR2 FQNEAQ come from the germline V gene. V lost 5 bases, J lost 1 base, and 4 bases stayed unmatched. The CDR3 contains 14 residues. Written as DNA, the CDR3 is TGTGCCAGCAGCCCGACAGGGTTTAACTATGGCTACACCTTC. The encoded protein is CASSPTGFNYGYTF.

The chain employs TRBV7-3 and TRBJ2-7; D might be TRBD2 (6 bases). The V end lost 5 bases, the J end lost 3 bases, and 14 bases lay between the germline ends. CDR3 size: 14 residues. CDR1 is SGHTA, CDR2 FQGTGA, per germline. CDR3 region: CASSLLGSGYEQYF. In nucleotides, the CDR3 is TGTGCCAGCAGCCTCTTAGGTAGCGGCTACGAGCAGTACTTC.

The chain links TRBV3-1 (or the pseudogene TRBV3-2) to TRBJ2-3; D possibly corresponds to TRBD2 (5 bases). Trimming removed 0 bases at V and 8 bases at J, with 18 bases between. Germline V gene lookup returns CDR1 LGHDT and CDR2 YNNKEL (reference sequence). The CDR3 has 16 amino acids. The CDR3 is CASSQDWDRRAGTQYF. The CDR3 bases are TGTGCCAGCAGCCAAGATTGGGATAGGCGGGCAGGTACGCAGTATTTT.

This clone came up once. V gene TRBV5-6 combines with J gene TRBJ2-2; D gene unclear. Germline lookup yields CDR1 SGHDT and CDR2 YYEEEE. The length of the CDR3 is 13 residues. Trimming removed 1 base at V and 7 bases at J, with 8 bases between. The CDR3 DNA is TGTGCCAGCAGCTTGTACACGCACGGGGAGCTGTTTTTT. Its translation is CASSLYTHGELFF.

The chain combines TRBV12-3 or TRBV12-4 with TRBJ2-3; no firm D call. This CDR3 region has 13 residues. The V gene lost 3 bases and the J gene lost 4 bases, with 8 bases spanning the gap. In DNA, the CDR3 is TGTGCCAGCAGTTTCGGGCTAGCAGATACGCAGTATTTT. Translated: CASSFGLADTQYF.

The chain employs TRBV9 and TRBJ2-1; 11 bases fit TRBD2. J was trimmed by 5 bases and V by 0 bases; bases with no gene match: 19. The CDR3 is made up of 21 amino acids. Germline V gene lookup returns CDR1 SGDLS and CDR2 YYNGEE. CDR3 bases: TGTGCCAGCAGCGTAGGCACTAGCGGGAGATATTTCTCTTCGGAAGACAATGAGCAGTTCTTC. Translated, it gives CASSVGTSGRYFSSEDNEQFF.

The CDR3 here is CAIRGWDLRGTGELFF. The CDR3 DNA reads as TGTGCCATCCGCGGGTGGGACCTCAGGGGCACCGGGGAGCTGTTTTTT. The chain joins TRBV10-3 to TRBJ2-2; TRBD1 is a possible D gene (6 bases). The V end lost 8 bases, the J end lost 4 bases, and 20 bases lay between the germline ends. The CDR3 is 16 amino acids. Germline CDR1 is ENHRY and CDR2 is SYGVKD.

The chain uses TRBV3-1 (or the pseudogene TRBV3-2) and TRBJ1-2; a possible D gene is TRBD1 (5 bases). Trimming took 0 bases from V and 4 from J, leaving 6 bases between them. Germline values: CDR1 LGHDT, CDR2 YNNKEL (reference sequence). This CDR3 contains 13 residues. CDR3 sequence: CASSQDGTYGYTF. DNA of the CDR3: TGTGCCAGCAGCCAAGACGGGACCTATGGCTACACCTTC.

The chain carries TRBV4-1 and TRBJ1-5, with a tentative D call TRBD1 (6 bases). The CDR3 is made up of 17 amino acids. Trimming shortened V by 4 bases and J by 5 bases, and 21 bases separated the two germline ends. The germline V gene has CDR1 MGHRA and CDR2 YSYEKL. DNA of the CDR3: TGCGCCAGCAGCCTCTTGGGAGGGGGGCGGGCGGATCAGCCCCAGCATTTT. This codes for CASSLLGGGRADQPQHF.

The chain links TRBV3-1 (or the pseudogene TRBV3-2) to TRBJ2-7; D is undetermined. CDR3 length: 14 residues. V was trimmed by 4 bases and J by 2 bases, leaving 12 bases between them. In germline, CDR1 is LGHDT, CDR2 YNNKEL (reference sequence). CDR3 in amino acids: CASSPSGTTYEQYF. The CDR3, as DNA: TGTGCCAGCAGCCCCTCGGGTACAACCTACGAGCAGTACTTC.

The chain has TRBV5-6 and TRBJ1-2; possible D gene TRBD1, 5 bases. Germline loops: CDR1 SGHDT, CDR2 YYEEEE. Trimming stripped 7 bases from V and 2 bases from J, with 15 bases between. CDR3 length: 14 residues. The CDR3 is CASSPWGRNYGYTF. CDR3 nucleotides: TGTGCCAGCTCACCGTGGGGCCGCAACTATGGCTACACCTTC.

V is TRBV12-3 or TRBV12-4 and J is TRBJ1-2, with D perhaps matching TRBD1 (6 bases). The CDR3 extends over 13 amino acids. Between the trimmed V and J ends, which lost 5 bases and 4 bases, there was a span of 11 bases. Here the CDR3 DNA reads TGTGCCAGCAGTCAAACAGGGCTCTATGGCTACACCTTC. Its translation: CASSQTGLYGYTF.

The CDR3 region is CASSHETGIYEQYF. The CDR3 coding sequence is TGTGCCAGCTCCCACGAGACAGGGATCTACGAGCAGTACTTC. The rearrangement joins TRBV18 to TRBJ2-7; 7 bases are a match to TRBD1. Germline CDR1 and CDR2: KGHSH and LQKENI. Germline trimming cut 6 bases from V and 3 bases from J; bases unmatched to any gene: 8. The CDR3 totals 14 residues. Full variable domain (outside the CDR3, taken from reference TRBV18 and TRBJ2-7): NAGVMQNPRHLVRRRGQEARLRCSPMKGHSHVYWYRQLPEEGLKFMVYLQKENIIDESGMPKERFSAEFPKEGPSILRIQQVVRGDSAAYFCASSHETGIYEQYFGPGTRLTVT.